This T cell receptor beta chain was found in a study of OX40 agonist ivuxolimab in advanced cancers. A note on the overall study: Ivuxolimab, which targeted the costimulatory receptor OX40 (CD134), was an agonistic, fully human IgG2 monoclonal antibody. Prior anti-PD-1, anti-PD-L1 or anti-CTLA-4 therapy was permitted, and roughly two fifths of dose-escalation patients had received checkpoint inhibitors. A male proportion of roughly 80% and a mean age of roughly 58 years, ranging from about 23 to 79, were recorded for the dose-escalation cohort. Partial responses occurred in three dose-escalation patients, of whom one had hepatocellular carcinoma and two had cutaneous melanoma. Intravenous ivuxolimab was administered to patients every 2 weeks at six dose levels: 0.01, 0.1, 0.3, 1.5, 3 and 10 mg/kg. The monotherapy dose-escalation portion (N of about 50 patients) of the phase I ivuxolimab trial is reported in the paper. Among the roughly 54 dose-escalation patients, approximately 20 had hepatocellular carcinoma, approximately 15 melanoma, 9 renal cell carcinoma and 9 head and neck cancer. Peripheral TCRbeta sequencing aimed to test whether ivuxolimab altered TCR sequence diversity and caused clonal T-cell expansion. The paper as a whole reports these results and caveats: Which antigens the clonally expanded peripheral T cells were specific for was not determined. After ivuxolimab, more expanded clones were found on average in CD8+ T cells than in CD4+ T cells. In partial responders in the 0.1-3.0 mg/kg groups, normalized peripheral clonal expansion was found to be among the lowest, especially among CD8+ T cells. Low levels of normalized T-cell clonal expansion were also seen in some patients who did not respond. At doses of 0.1 to 3.0 mg/kg, clonal expansion of both CD4+ and CD8+ blood T cells was observed from baseline to week 6.

The trial excluded patients who had a history of autoimmune disease or were on systemic immunosuppression. Peripheral blood for TCR sequencing was drawn from every dose cohort at baseline, at cycle 4 day 1 and at cycle 7 day 1. Samples were obtained from an open-label, multicenter, first-in-human phase I dose-escalation trial of ivuxolimab. The trial enrolled adults with locally advanced or metastatic head and neck squamous cell, hepatocellular, melanoma or renal cell carcinoma. Before TCR sequencing, CD4+ T cells and CD8+ T cells from peripheral blood were sorted into separate populations. CDR1 and CDR2 are read off the germline V gene (reference sequence) as GTSNPN and SVGIG. Including cysteine and phenylalanine, the CDR3 has 13 amino acids. The read is trimmed to its CDR3 DNA, 39 bases read in frame from base 1. Cut back by 0 bases and 4 bases, the V and J ends lie 6 bases apart. Comments on this clone: Its binding antigen is unknown. The sample holds no much larger clone one base away, and base qualities are not on file.

To sequence the TCRbeta CDR3 region, genomic DNA was isolated from the sorted cells. The immunoSEQ Assay was used for sequencing of TCRbeta CDR3 regions. Drawn from immuneACCESS, this table holds only the in-frame rearrangements with V and J called that TCRdb kept. Clones are partly lost; checked studies trace under half to an unresolved V gene and leave the rest unexplained. The sample yields 70,000 to 95,000 clones; approximately 90% were counted once. The top ten clonotypes cover about 1.1% of the sample. Sequencing was performed on CD4+ or CD8+ T cells sorted from blood, taken in a trial of the OX40 agonist ivuxolimab. The source is an adult with an advanced solid tumor such as melanoma, head and neck, liver or kidney cancer. The receptor chain draws on TRBV30 and TRBJ2-2, with the D gene uncertain. The base sequence is TGTGCCTGGAGTGTACAGACCACCGGGGAGCTGTTTTTT. It codes for CAWSVQTTGELFF. With the portions outside the CDR3 filled from the reference TRBV30 and TRBJ2-2 genes, the complete variable region becomes SQTIHQWPATLVQPVGSPLSLECTVEGTSNPNLYWYRQAAGRGLQLLFYSVGIGQISSEVPQNLSASRPQDRQFILSSKKLLLSDSGFYLCAWSVQTTGELFFGEGSRLTVL.